The clone carrying this T cell receptor beta chain was detected once. Original processing methods: Estimation of nucleated cell counts relied on the amplification of reference gene primers. Libraries were prepared by immunoSEQ multiplex PCR; TCRdb keeps only in-frame clonotypes and omits some of them. The D gene and trimming were derived from the DNA, and the V and J assignments and clone size from that table. The top ten hold approximately 4% of the sample, which has around 300,000 clones, 70% to 90% seen once. The data were obtained in a study of blood T cell repertoires in COVID-19. Study-wide context: In each case, the material was cDNA or gDNA derived from T cells, B-cell-depleted T cells, or PBMCs.

Germline CDR1 is LGHNA and CDR2 is YSLEER. V lost 3 bases and J lost 8, with 17 bases in between. This CDR3 region has 15 residues. The specimen was peripheral blood. The chain joins TRBV4-3 to TRBJ2-1, with TRBD2 as a possible D gene (5 bases). The TCR sequence derives from a woman aged 45-65 years with active or convalescent COVID-19. The CDR3 nucleotides read TGCGCCAGCAGCCACGACACTCAACTAGTCTATGAGCAGTTCTTC. Amino acids: CASSHDTQLVYEQFF.